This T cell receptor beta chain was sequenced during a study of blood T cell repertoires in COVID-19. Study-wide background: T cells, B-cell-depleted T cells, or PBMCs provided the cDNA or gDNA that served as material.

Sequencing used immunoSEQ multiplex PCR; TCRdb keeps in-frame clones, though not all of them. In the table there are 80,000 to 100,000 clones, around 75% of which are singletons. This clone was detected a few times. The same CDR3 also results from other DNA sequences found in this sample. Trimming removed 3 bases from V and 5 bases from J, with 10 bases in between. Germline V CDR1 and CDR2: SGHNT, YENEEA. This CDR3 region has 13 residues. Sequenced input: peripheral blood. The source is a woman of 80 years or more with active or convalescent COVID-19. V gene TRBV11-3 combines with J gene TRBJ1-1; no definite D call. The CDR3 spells CASSLVRETEAFF. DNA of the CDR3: TGTGCCAGCAGCTTGGTTCGCGAGACTGAAGCTTTCTTT. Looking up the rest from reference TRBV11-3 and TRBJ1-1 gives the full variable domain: EAGVVQSPRYKIIEKKQPVAFWCNPISGHNTLYWYLQNLGQGPELLIRYENEEAVDDSQLPKDRFSAERLKGVDSTLKIQPAELGDSAVYLCASSLVRETEAFFGQGTRLTVV.